Following are 4 T cell receptor beta chains from one sample sequenced in a study of blood T cells in healthy people across ages (dated by TCRdb to 2013 to 2016). Libraries were prepared through 5' RACE. Sequenced using an Illumina HiSeq 2500. A second 7 to 11 cycle PCR used a sample-barcoded 5' primer and a J-beta primer mix. TCRdb trimmed public reads at Q25 via fastp, called clones via MiXCR and kept in-frame beta chains. Under each unique CDR3 protein, matching rows form one entry showing the most common genes and DNA. Within this sample are roughly 800,000 distinct CDR3 sequences, with more than 25% of them counted one time only. The ten largest clonotypes hold 3% of the sample. These data are also associated with another study on T cells of mothers and their children.

The sample taken for sequencing was blood. The receptors here all came from a boy between 10 and 17 years old in good health.

This clonotype was counted only a few times. The chain joins TRBV5-1 to TRBJ2-2; D perhaps matches TRBD1 (6 bases). There are 14 residues in the CDR3. Germline CDR1 and CDR2: SGHRS and YFSETQ. The V gene lost 5 bases and the J gene lost 2 bases, with 10 bases spanning the gap. The CDR3 sequence: CASRPDSNTGELFF. The CDR3 bases are TGCGCCAGCAGACCGGACAGTAACACCGGGGAGCTGTTTTTT. Variable domain in full (rest from reference TRBV5-1 and TRBJ2-2): KAGVTQTPRYLIKTRGQQVTLSCSPISGHRSVSWYQQTPGQGLQFLFEYFSETQRNKGNFPGRFSGRQFSNSRSEMNVSTLELGDSALYLCASRPDSNTGELFFGEGSRLTVL.

This clonotype was detected only a few times. The chain links TRBV5-1 to TRBJ2-5, with D possibly being TRBD1 (6 bases). Trimming cost V 7 bases and J 5 bases, with 15 bases left between them. Germline V gene lookup returns CDR1 SGHRS and CDR2 YFSETQ. The CDR3 spans 13 residues. The CDR3: CASGWDTGETQYF. Here the CDR3 DNA reads TGCGCCAGCGGATGGGACACGGGGGAGACCCAGTACTTC.

The V and J genes are TRBV11-2 and TRBJ1-4; tentatively, D is TRBD1 (6 bases). The CDR3 loop spans 16 amino acids. V was trimmed by 1 base and J by 7 bases, leaving 16 bases between them. In germline, CDR1 is SGHAT, CDR2 FQNNGV. The CDR3 reads CASSLVGGGLGEKLFF. In DNA form, the CDR3 reads TGTGCCAGCAGCTTAGTAGGGGGGGGCCTTGGTGAAAAACTGTTTTTT.

J is TRBJ1-2 and V is TRBV7-9, with D possibly matching TRBD1 (6 bases). Germline CDR1 SEHNR, CDR2 FQNEAQ (reference sequence). Between the trimmed V and J ends, which lost 3 bases and 3 bases, there was a span of 17 bases. The CDR3 is 16 amino acids. CDR3 sequence reads: CASSFYRTVGDYGYTF. The DNA of the CDR3 is TGTGCCAGCAGCTTTTACCGGACAGTTGGTGACTATGGCTACACCTTC.